The 32 T cell receptor beta chains reported below all come from one sample, sequenced in a study of blood T cells in healthy people across ages. A second PCR, run for about 6 to 11 cycles, used a sample-barcoded 5' primer plus a J-beta primer mix. One entry per CDR3 protein, called by TCRdb with MiXCR from the 5' RACE reads. The repertoire has over 450,000 distinct CDR3 sequences, around 24% of them found once; the top ten carry roughly 9.4%. The data also belong to a second study, concerning T cells of mothers and their children.

The sequencing sample was made of blood. These receptors came from a boy younger than 18 in good health.

On this clonotype itself: Germline is not matched at one junction end, which may reflect a read error. The rearrangement links TRBV5-6 to TRBJ2-3; 11 bases are a match to TRBD2. The CDR3 contains 15 residues. Germline lookup yields CDR1 SGHDT and CDR2 YYEEEE. CDR3 sequence (DNA): TGTGCCGGCAGCTTGCTAGCGGGAGGATCAGATACGCAGTATTTT. It specifies CAGSLLAGGSDTQYF.

The V gene is TRBV4-2, the J gene TRBJ2-7; 11 bases fit TRBD2. The end of the DNA is better explained by TRBJ2-1, so the J call may be wrong. The V gene's germline CDR1 is LGHNA and CDR2 YNFKEQ. This CDR3 region has 16 residues. The CDR3 sequence is CASSLLAGVNYNEQFF. The DNA for the CDR3 is TGTGCCAGCAGCCTACTAGCGGGAGTTAATTACAATGAGCAGTTCTTC.

The V call is TRBV28, the J call TRBJ2-7; the match to TRBD1 covers 10 bases. The DNA end is a closer match to TRBJ2-1, so the J assignment may be wrong. The CDR3 is 15 residues long. Per the germline V gene, CDR1 is MDHEN and CDR2 is SYDVKM. The chain's CDR3 is CASTPQGQGRYEQFF. CDR3 nucleotide sequence: TGTGCCAGCACGCCCCAGGGACAGGGGAGGTATGAGCAGTTCTTC.

The count of this clonotype is one. A clone one base away is much larger, so this may be a read error. This chain connects TRBV7-2 to TRBJ2-5; D unclear. From germline, CDR1 is SGHTA and CDR2 FQGNSA. V dropped 5 bases and J dropped 10 bases, with 17 bases sitting between them. The CDR3 is 13 residues long. The CDR3 DNA sequence: TGTGCCAGCAGCGAGCCCGGGTCCTACGACCAGTACTTC. It codes for CASSEPGSYDQYF.

The sample holds a few counts of this clonotype. V gene TRBV7-6 combines with J gene TRBJ2-5; unclear D gene. Germline CDR1 is SGHVS and CDR2 is FNYEAQ. The CDR3 covers 15 residues. Trimming left V 5 bases short and J 5 bases short, with 18 bases between. For the CDR3, the DNA is TGTGCCAGCAGCCCCGAGAACAGTTTTTGGGAGACCCAGTACTTC. Protein: CASSPENSFWETQYF. The full variable domain, in which reference TRBV7-6 and TRBJ2-5 provide the parts outside the CDR3, is GAGVSQSPRYKVTKRGQDVALRCDPISGHVSLYWYRQALGQGPEFLTYFNYEAQQDKSGLPNDRFSAERPEGSISTLTIQRTEQRDSAMYRCASSPENSFWETQYFGPGTRLLVL.

This sequence joins TRBV29-1 and TRBJ2-7; D is possibly TRBD1 (5 bases). V dropped 3 bases and J dropped 1 base, with 19 bases sitting between them. Germline loops: CDR1 SQVTM, CDR2 ANQGSEA. CDR3 length: 16 amino acids. CDR3 DNA sequence: TGCAGCGTTGAGGATGTGGGGCATTGCCATTCCTACGAGCAGTACTTC. Amino acids: CSVEDVGHCHSYEQYF.

This clonotype has only a few counts. The V call is TRBV3-1, the J call TRBJ1-2; the match to TRBD1 covers 8 bases. J lost 3 bases, V lost 4 bases, and 22 bases had no gene match. This CDR3 region has 20 residues. Germline V gene sequence: CDR1 LGHDT, CDR2 YNNKEL (reference sequence). CDR3 DNA: TGTGCCAGCAGCCTTCGCTTTCCCCAGGGGGCTTACGGGGCCGACTATGGCTACACCTTC. Amino acid sequence: CASSLRFPQGAYGADYGYTF.

Concerning this clonotype: A read error is possible here, since a much larger clone lies one base away. The chain couples TRBV2 to TRBJ1-1; no firm D call. The V gene's germline CDR1 is SNHLY and CDR2 FYNNEI. The CDR3 loop spans 11 amino acids. The CDR3 sequence is CASKASTKAFF. The CDR3, as DNA: TGTGCCAGCAAGGCGAGCACTAAAGCTTTCTTT.

The chain has TRBV20-1 and TRBJ2-3, with D possibly matching TRBD1 (6 bases). This CDR3 is 12 amino acids long. CDR1 and CDR2 from the germline V gene are DFQATT and SNEGSKA (reference sequence). V lost 1 base and J 7 bases, leaving 9 bases between the germline ends. The CDR3 sequence: CSARVRDNTQYF. The CDR3, as DNA: TGCAGTGCTAGAGTCAGGGACAATACGCAGTATTTT.

V usage is TRBV9 and J usage is TRBJ2-7; D tentatively reads TRBD1 or TRBD2 (5 bases each). Trimming took 6 bases from V and 1 from J, leaving 17 bases between them. The CDR3 runs 15 residues. Germline V lookup: CDR1 SGDLS, CDR2 YYNGEE. The CDR3 DNA sequence: TGTGCCAGCACCAAGGTCCCTGGGGGATCCTACGAGCAGTACTTC. It codes for CASTKVPGGSYEQYF.

The chain has TRBV4-2 and TRBJ2-1; D gene unclear. The CDR3 consists of 15 residues. The V end lost 2 bases, the J end lost 6 bases, and 14 bases lay between the germline ends. Germline assignment: CDR1 LGHNA and CDR2 YNFKEQ. The CDR3 loop is CASSQTPGNLNEQFF. In DNA, the CDR3 is TGTGCCAGCAGCCAAACCCCTGGCAATCTCAATGAGCAGTTCTTC.

The V call is TRBV28, the J call TRBJ2-2, with 9 bases identical to TRBD2. The CDR3 has 15 amino acids. CDR1 is MDHEN, CDR2 SYDVKM, per germline. V was clipped by 6 bases and J by 7 bases; unmatched bases: 9. The chain's CDR3 is CASRKTSGLLGELFF. The CDR3 nucleotides are TGTGCCAGCAGGAAGACTAGCGGCCTTCTCGGGGAGCTGTTTTTT. Combining the CDR3 with reference TRBV28 and TRBJ2-2 gives the whole variable domain DVKVTQSSRYLVKRTGEKVFLECVQDMDHENMFWYRQDPGLGLRLIYFSYDVKMKEKGDIPEGYSVSREKKERFSLILESASTNQTSMYLCASRKTSGLLGELFFGEGSRLTVL.

As concerns this clonotype: One end of the junction varies from germline; a read error may be responsible. J is TRBJ2-1 and V is TRBV5-1; 8 bases agree with TRBD2. The germline V gene has CDR1 SGHRS and CDR2 YFSETQ. The CDR3 contains 16 residues. In DNA form, the CDR3 reads TGCGCCAGCAGCTTGGCCTTTGCGGGAGGATACAATGAGCAGCTCTTC. Amino acid sequence: CASSLAFAGGYNEQLF.

The V and J genes are TRBV24-1 and TRBJ2-1; D perhaps matches TRBD1 (5 bases). This CDR3 has 13 residues. Trimming took 5 bases from V and 2 from J, leaving 6 bases between them. Germline assignment: CDR1 KGHDR and CDR2 SFDVKD. DNA of the CDR3: TGTGCCACCAGTGGACAGACCTACAATGAGCAGTTCTTC. This translates into CATSGQTYNEQFF.

This clonotype appeared a single time. The rearrangement links TRBV7-9 to TRBJ2-7, with 7 nucleotides matching TRBD1. Looked up from germline, CDR1 is SEHNR and CDR2 is FQNEAQ (reference sequence). Trimming at V came to 5 bases and at J to 2 bases, leaving 6 bases not matched to a gene. CDR3 length: 14 residues. The CDR3 loop is CASSHSDRTYEQYF. The CDR3 DNA follows: TGTGCCAGCAGCCATTCGGACAGGACCTACGAGCAGTACTTC.

The rearrangement uses TRBV24-1 and TRBJ1-2, with D maybe TRBD1 (6 bases). Trimming took 4 bases from V and 4 from J, leaving 12 bases between them. Germline V gene sequence: CDR1 KGHDR, CDR2 SFDVKD. The CDR3 is 14 amino acids. CDR3 nucleotide sequence: TGTGCCACCAGTGAGGCCGAAGGGGGCTATGGCTACACCTTC. It yields the protein CATSEAEGGYGYTF.

The chain recombines TRBV7-2 with TRBJ1-1; TRBD1 matches at 7 bases. This CDR3 is built from 13 residues. V was clipped by 3 bases and J by 11 bases; unmatched bases: 9. The germline CDR1 and CDR2 sequences are SGHTA and FQGNSA. CDR3 protein: CASSFGQPGGAFF. Written as DNA, the CDR3 is TGTGCCAGCAGCTTCGGGCAGCCAGGGGGGGCTTTCTTT.

This clonotype has just a few counts. The CDR3 DNA sequence: TGCGCCAGCAGCTTGGTGGGCAGGGTAGAGACCCAGTACTTC. It encodes CASSLVGRVETQYF. V gene TRBV5-1 combines with J gene TRBJ2-5; D is possibly TRBD1 (5 bases). The CDR3 is made up of 14 amino acids. V shed 0 bases and J shed 4 bases, with 10 bases lying between them. Germline V gene lookup returns CDR1 SGHRS and CDR2 YFSETQ.

The chain carries TRBV18 and TRBJ1-5, with D uncertain. This CDR3 comprises 15 residues. Germline CDR1 reads KGHSH; CDR2 reads LQKENI. Trimming left V 1 base short and J 2 bases short, with 9 bases between. CDR3 coding DNA: TGTGCCAGCTCACCACAGGGTGGAGGCAATCAGCCCCAGCATTTT. Its translation is CASSPQGGGNQPQHF. Based on the CDR3 plus reference TRBV18 and TRBJ1-5, the full variable domain is NAGVMQNPRHLVRRRGQEARLRCSPMKGHSHVYWYRQLPEEGLKFMVYLQKENIIDESGMPKERFSAEFPKEGPSILRIQQVVRGDSAAYFCASSPQGGGNQPQHFGDGTRLSIL.

This sequence joins TRBV27 and TRBJ2-7, with D tentatively TRBD2 (6 bases). Trimming stripped 3 bases from V and 0 bases from J, with 15 bases between. This CDR3 is 16 amino acids long. The germline V gene encodes CDR1 MNHEY and CDR2 SMNVEV (reference sequence). The CDR3 DNA reads as TGTGCCAGCAGTTTGCGGGGCCCAGGGAGCTCCTACGAGCAGTACTTC. Residues: CASSLRGPGSSYEQYF.

CDR3 bases: TGTGCCAGCACCCAAGACCCCAAGGGGTACAATGAGCAGTTCTTC. Translating it yields CASTQDPKGYNEQFF. The V call is TRBV28, the J call TRBJ2-1; TRBD1 is a possible D gene (5 bases). This CDR3 has 15 residues. The ends were cut back, 7 bases at V and 4 bases at J, with 17 bases in the middle. The germline V gene encodes CDR1 MDHEN and CDR2 SYDVKM.

This clonotype was recorded a few times. V is TRBV27 and J is TRBJ2-1, with a weak D call TRBD2 (5 bases). The V end was cut by 10 bases, the J end by 2 bases, with 18 bases between. The CDR3 has 15 residues. Per the germline V gene, CDR1 is MNHEY and CDR2 is SMNVEV (reference sequence). The CDR3 region has the DNA TGTGCCACGAGGTCCGGGGTTTTTACCTACAATGAGCAGTTCTTC. Its translation is CATRSGVFTYNEQFF.

The table lists this clonotype with a few counts. The chain links TRBV5-1 to TRBJ1-1; D is uncertain. The germline gives CDR1 SGHRS, CDR2 YFSETQ. Trimming left V 5 bases short and J 7 bases short, with 15 bases between. CDR3 length: 13 amino acids. This CDR3 is CASRRQAEGEAFF. Written as DNA, the CDR3 is TGCGCCAGCAGACGTCAGGCAGAGGGTGAAGCTTTCTTT.

The chain is built from TRBV5-1 and TRBJ2-7; 10 bases are shared with TRBD1. In germline, CDR1 is SGHRS, CDR2 YFSETQ. This CDR3 contains 15 residues. Germline trimming cut 2 bases from V and 3 bases from J; bases unmatched to any gene: 5. The CDR3 sequence is CASSLPWTGGYEQYF. The CDR3 nucleotides read TGCGCCAGCAGCTTACCCTGGACAGGGGGCTACGAGCAGTACTTC.

This clonotype was seen repeatedly, ten times or more. V and J are TRBV28 and TRBJ2-5, with D possibly TRBD1 on 7 matching bases. Deletions cut 3 bases from V and 4 bases from J, with 12 bases between. This CDR3 is built from 14 residues. In germline, CDR1 is MDHEN, CDR2 SYDVKM. The CDR3 DNA reads as TGTGCCAGCAGTTTGCTCCAGGGGGGAGAGACCCAGTACTTC. Translating it yields CASSLLQGGETQYF. The full variable domain, in which reference TRBV28 and TRBJ2-5 provide the parts outside the CDR3, is DVKVTQSSRYLVKRTGEKVFLECVQDMDHENMFWYRQDPGLGLRLIYFSYDVKMKEKGDIPEGYSVSREKKERFSLILESASTNQTSMYLCASSLLQGGETQYFGPGTRLLVL.

The chain has TRBV28 and TRBJ2-3; either TRBD1 or TRBD2 may fit D (5 bases each). Germline-derived CDR1 and CDR2 are MDHEN and SYDVKM. This CDR3 contains 18 residues. V lost 6 bases to trimming and J lost 1 base, with 23 bases between them. The DNA of the CDR3 is TGTGCCAGCAGGTTGGGGCCCGGTGCGGGTACTGGCACAGATACGCAGTATTTT. Encoded protein: CASRLGPGAGTGTDTQYF. The whole variable domain, remainder taken from reference TRBV28 and TRBJ2-3, is DVKVTQSSRYLVKRTGEKVFLECVQDMDHENMFWYRQDPGLGLRLIYFSYDVKMKEKGDIPEGYSVSREKKERFSLILESASTNQTSMYLCASRLGPGAGTGTDTQYFGPGTRLTVL.

The CDR3 DNA follows: TGCAGTGCTAGGGCTATCAAAGGAAGGAGGTATGGCTACACCTTC. It encodes CSARAIKGRRYGYTF. The genes are TRBV20-1 and TRBJ1-2, with D unresolved. In germline, CDR1 is DFQATT, CDR2 SNEGSKA (reference sequence). Between the trimmed V and J ends, which lost 3 bases and 5 bases, there was a span of 19 bases. The length of the CDR3 is 15 residues.

This clonotype was detected only a few times. The V gene is TRBV27, the J gene TRBJ1-5, with a possible D match to TRBD1 (6 bases). CDR3 length equals 15 residues. The germline V gene has CDR1 MNHEY and CDR2 SMNVEV (reference sequence). V lost 6 bases, J lost 0 bases, and 12 bases lay in between. CDR3 coding DNA: TGTGCCAGCAGCCCCAGGGGCAATAGCAATCAGCCCCAGCATTTT. This translates into CASSPRGNSNQPQHF.

The chain combines TRBV6-1 with TRBJ1-5; D is unclear. The germline gives CDR1 MNHNS, CDR2 SASEGT. The CDR3 is 13 residues long. V lost 6 bases and J 0 bases, leaving 6 bases between the germline ends. The CDR3 bases are TGTGCCAGCAGAATCTATAGCAATCAGCCCCAGCATTTT. This codes for CASRIYSNQPQHF.

The chain has TRBV4-3 and TRBJ1-2; D is unresolved. Deletions cut 0 bases from V and 4 bases from J, with 12 bases between. Germline assignment: CDR1 LGHNA and CDR2 YSLEER. The CDR3 contains 15 residues. CDR3 amino acids: CASSQDHRGAYGYTF. The CDR3 DNA follows: TGCGCCAGCAGCCAAGATCATCGGGGTGCCTATGGCTACACCTTC.

V gene TRBV20-1 combines with J gene TRBJ1-1; no reliable D call. The germline V and J ends were trimmed by 6 bases and 0 bases, with 11 bases remaining between them. Germline V gene sequence: CDR1 DFQATT, CDR2 SNEGSKA (reference sequence). This CDR3 comprises 13 residues. In nucleotides, the CDR3 is TGCAGTGCGGTTAATAGGGTGAACACTGAAGCTTTCTTT. Its protein product is CSAVNRVNTEAFF.

The rearrangement joins TRBV7-8 to TRBJ2-1, with D hard to call. V was shortened by 5 bases and J by 5 bases, with 10 bases between the two germline ends. The CDR3 is 13 residues long. CDR1 is SGHVS and CDR2 is FQNEAQ in the germline V gene. In nucleotides, the CDR3 is TGTGCCAGCAGCCTGGACGGCCACAATGAGCAGTTCTTC. Its translation: CASSLDGHNEQFF.